This paragraph reports one T cell receptor beta chain. Its antigen is undetermined. This record comes from a study of T cell responses to AZD1222 COVID-19 vaccine. Findings and caveats of the study: It was only a handful of AZD1222 recipients who were seropositive at baseline.

Assay used: immunoSEQ multiplex PCR; TCRdb lists only in-frame clones, some missing. The sample consists of 75,000 to 95,000 clones, roughly 90% of them appearing once. The V gene end was trimmed by 2 bases and the J gene end by 6 bases; junction bases not matched to a gene: 6. Germline V gives CDR1 LGHDT, CDR2 YNNKEL (reference sequence). The CDR3 is 14 residues long. This sample comprised peripheral blood, obtained on day 0 of AZD1222 vaccination. The chain carries TRBV3-1 (or the pseudogene TRBV3-2) and TRBJ1-1; 7 bases map to TRBD1. The receptor was derived from an adult in good health. The CDR3 here is CASSQQGVFSEAFF. CDR3 in DNA: TGTGCCAGCAGCCAACAGGGGGTGTTCTCTGAAGCTTTCTTT.